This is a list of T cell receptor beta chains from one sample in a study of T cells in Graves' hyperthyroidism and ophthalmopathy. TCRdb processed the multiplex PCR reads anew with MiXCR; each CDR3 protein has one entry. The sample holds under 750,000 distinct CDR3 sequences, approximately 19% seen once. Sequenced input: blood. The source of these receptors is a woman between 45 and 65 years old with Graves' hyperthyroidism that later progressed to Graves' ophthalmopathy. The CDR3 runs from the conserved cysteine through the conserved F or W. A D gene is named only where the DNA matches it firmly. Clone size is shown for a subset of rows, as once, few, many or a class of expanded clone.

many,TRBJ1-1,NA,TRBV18,TGTGCCAGCTCACCACTCCGTACCACTGAAGCTTTCTTT,CASSPLRTTEAFF
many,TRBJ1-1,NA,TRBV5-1,TGCGCCAGCAGCCGAGAGGGACATGGCAGCCTGGGCACTGAAGCTTTCTTT,CASSREGHGSLGTEAFF
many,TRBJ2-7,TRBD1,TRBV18,TGTGCCAGCTCACGCCGGGACAGGGGGCCCGAGCAGTACTTC,CASSRRDRGPEQYF
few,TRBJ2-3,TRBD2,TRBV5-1,TGCGCCAGCAGCTTGGCCGGGAAGGGAGGGTCGGCGCATACGCAGTATTTT,CASSLAGKGGSAHTQYF
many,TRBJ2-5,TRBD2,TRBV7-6,TGTGCCAGCAGCTTAGTTCCCGAACTAGCGGGGGACCAAGAGACCCAGTACTTC,CASSLVPELAGDQETQYF
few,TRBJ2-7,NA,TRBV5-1,TGCGCCAGCAGCGTCGCAGGGGATGGGTACGAGCAGTACTTC,CASSVAGDGYEQYF
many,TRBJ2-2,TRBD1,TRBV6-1,TGTGCCAGCAGTAGGGACAGGGTCAACACCGGGGAGCTGTTTTTT,CASSRDRVNTGELFF
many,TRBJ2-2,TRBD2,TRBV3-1,TGTGCCAGCAGCCAAGGGCTAGCGGGGGGGCTCGACACCGGGGAGCTGTTTTTT,CASSQGLAGGLDTGELFF
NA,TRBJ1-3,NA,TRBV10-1,TGCGCCAGCGGTAGCTCTGGAACTGGAAACACCATATATTTT,CASGSSGTGNTIYF
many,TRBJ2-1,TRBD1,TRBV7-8,TGTGCCAGCAGCCGGACAGGGATCATCTCCTACAATGAGCAGTTCTTC,CASSRTGIISYNEQFF
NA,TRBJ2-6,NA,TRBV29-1,TGCAGCGTTGAATTCCAGGGACGCTCTGGGGCCAACGTCCTGACTTTC,CSVEFQGRSGANVLTF
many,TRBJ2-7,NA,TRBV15,TGTGCCACCAGCAGAGATCTCAGCTACGAGCAGTACTTC,CATSRDLSYEQYF
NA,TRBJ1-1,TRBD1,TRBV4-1,TGCGCCAGCAGCCAGTCCTTACAGGGGCCGCCGGGGGGGAACACTGAAGCTTTCTTT,CASSQSLQGPPGGNTEAFF
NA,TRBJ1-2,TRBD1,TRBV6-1,TGTGCCAGCACCCTGACAGGGACTGGCTACACCTTC,CASTLTGTGYTF
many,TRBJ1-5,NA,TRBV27,TGTGCCAGCAGTTTATTTTCAGATAACCCAAGCAATCAGCCCCAGCATTTT,CASSLFSDNPSNQPQHF
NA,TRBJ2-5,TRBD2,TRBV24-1,TGTGCCACCAGTGATTTGGCGCGGGGAGGTAGCGGGGAAGAGACCCAGTACTTC,CATSDLARGGSGEETQYF
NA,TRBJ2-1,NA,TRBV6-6,TGTGCCAGCAGTTACTCCTACACCTACAATGAGCAGTTCTTC,CASSYSYTYNEQFF
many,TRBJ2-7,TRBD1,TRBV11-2,TGTGCCAGCAGCACCGACAGGGTCTCCTACGAGCAGTACTTC,CASSTDRVSYEQYF
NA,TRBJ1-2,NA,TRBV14,TGTGCCAGCAGCCAAGATTACACAGGGCCGTTATCGAGCGGCTACACCTTC,CASSQDYTGPLSSGYTF
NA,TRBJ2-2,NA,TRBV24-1,TGTGCCACCAGTGACCCCACAGGGTCGCGGGAGCCGTTTTTT,CATSDPTGSREPFF
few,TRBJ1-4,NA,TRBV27,TGTGCCAGCGGTGGAGGGGATGAAAAACTGTTTTTT,CASGGGDEKLFF
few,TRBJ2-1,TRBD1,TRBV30,TGTGCCTGTAACACCGGGACAGGGACCTACAATGAGCAGTTCTTC,CACNTGTGTYNEQFF
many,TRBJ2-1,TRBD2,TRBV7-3,TGTGCCAGCAGCTTAACCGGCGGGGGGGGCAGCTCCTACAATGAGCAGTTCTTC,CASSLTGGGGSSYNEQFF
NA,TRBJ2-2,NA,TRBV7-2,TGTGCCAGCAGCTTAAACTGGGTCACCGGGGAGCTGTTTTTT,CASSLNWVTGELFF
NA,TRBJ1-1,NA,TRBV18,TGTGCCACCAAAGGGGGGCTGAACACTGAAGCTTTCTTT,CATKGGLNTEAFF
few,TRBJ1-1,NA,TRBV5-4,TGTGCCAGCAGCAACCCCGGAACTGAAGCTTTCTTT,CASSNPGTEAFF
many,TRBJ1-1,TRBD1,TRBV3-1,TGTGCCAGCAGCCGACGGGACAGGAACACTGAAGCTTTCTTT,CASSRRDRNTEAFF
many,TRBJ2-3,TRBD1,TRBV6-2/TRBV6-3,TGTGCCAGCAGTTACGACAGGGGGCGCACAGATACGCAGTATTTT,CASSYDRGRTDTQYF
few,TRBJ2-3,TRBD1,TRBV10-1,TGCGCCAGCAGTGAGTCACCGGGACAGGCCACAGATACGCAGTATTTT,CASSESPGQATDTQYF
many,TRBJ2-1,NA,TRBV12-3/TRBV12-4,TGTGCCAGCACTCCGGGACTGGGACTCGATGAGCAGTTCTTC,CASTPGLGLDEQFF
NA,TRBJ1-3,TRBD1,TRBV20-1,TGCAGTGCTAGAGTCGACAGGGCGGGAAACACCATATATTTT,CSARVDRAGNTIYF
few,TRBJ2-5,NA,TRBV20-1,TGCAGTGCCCTTCTAGGTCCAGGGACCGAAGAGACCCAGTACTTC,CSALLGPGTEETQYF
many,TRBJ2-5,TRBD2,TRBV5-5,TGTGCCAGCAGCTTGATCACTAGCGGGGAAGAGACCCAGTACTTC,CASSLITSGEETQYF
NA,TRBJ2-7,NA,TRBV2,TGTGCCAGCAGTGAAGCGGGACCGAACTCTCTCGAGCAGTACTTC,CASSEAGPNSLEQYF
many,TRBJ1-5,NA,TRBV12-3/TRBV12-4,TGTGCCAGCAGTTTCCAGGGACAAAGCAATCAGCCCCAGCATTTT,CASSFQGQSNQPQHF
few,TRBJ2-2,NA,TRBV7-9,TGTGCCAGCAGCCCCCGCAGGGCAGACCCCGGAGGCACCGGGGAGCTGTTTTTT,CASSPRRADPGGTGELFF
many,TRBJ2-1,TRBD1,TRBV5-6,TGTGCCAGCAGCGATGGGACAGGGGGATACAATGAGCAGTTCTTC,CASSDGTGGYNEQFF
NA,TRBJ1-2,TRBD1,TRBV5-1,TGCGCCAGCAGCAGGGGACAGGTCGGGATGGAGGACTACACCTTC,CASSRGQVGMEDYTF
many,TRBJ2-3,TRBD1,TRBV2,TGTGCCAGCATGGACAGGGGGGGCACAGATACGCAGTATTTT,CASMDRGGTDTQYF
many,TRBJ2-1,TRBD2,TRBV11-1,TGTGCCAGCTTAGTAGCGGGGGCCTCCTCCTACAATGAGCAGTTCTTC,CASLVAGASSYNEQFF
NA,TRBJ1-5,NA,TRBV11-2,TGTGCCAGCAGCCGAACCCCCGGGGAAAGGGAGCCCCAGCATTTT,CASSRTPGEREPQHF
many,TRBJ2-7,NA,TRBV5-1,TGCGCCAGCAGGCGCAGGGGGGGGGAGGAACGCGAGCAGTACTTC,CASRRRGGEEREQYF
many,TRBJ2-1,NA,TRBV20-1,TGCAGTGCTAGCGAGGATCGATGGGGGGGCCGAAATGAGCAGTTCTTC,CSASEDRWGGRNEQFF